Sequencing of this TCR beta chain was carried out in a study of CD8 T cells in Susac syndrome. The overall study: At blood draw, Susac syndrome patients were therapy-naive, on corticosteroids, or on intravenous immunoglobulin alone.

This CDR3 region has 17 residues. Negative isolation yielded the CD8+ and CD4+ T cells, while FACS enriched the TEMRA cells. Random hexamers primed reverse transcription of about 0.45 to 1 ug RNA. MiXCR, run by TCRdb on the immunoSEQ multiplex PCR reads, gives a single entry per CDR3 protein. The table records under 300,000 distinct CDR3 sequences, 90% to 96% of them present only once. The receptor was isolated from a human donor with Susac syndrome. This chain connects TRBV1 to TRBJ2-7; the D segment call TRBD2 is taken from the table without a DNA check. TRBV1 is recorded as a pseudogene. The sequencing sample was made of CD4+ T cells from PBMCs. CDR3 region: CTSRGMHSGTSSYEQYF. CDR3 nucleotide sequence: TGCACCAGCAGAGGGATGCATTCCGGGACTAGCTCCTACGAGCAGTACTTC.